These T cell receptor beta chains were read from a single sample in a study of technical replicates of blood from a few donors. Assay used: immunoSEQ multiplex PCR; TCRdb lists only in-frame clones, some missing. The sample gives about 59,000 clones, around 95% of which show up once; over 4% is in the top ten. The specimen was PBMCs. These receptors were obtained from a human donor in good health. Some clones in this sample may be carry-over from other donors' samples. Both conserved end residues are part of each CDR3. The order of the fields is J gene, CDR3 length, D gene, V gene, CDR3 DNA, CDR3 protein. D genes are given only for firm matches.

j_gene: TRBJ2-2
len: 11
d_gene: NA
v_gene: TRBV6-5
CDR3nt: TGTGCCAGCGGAGTCGCCGGGGAGCTGTTTTTT
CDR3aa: CASGVAGELFF

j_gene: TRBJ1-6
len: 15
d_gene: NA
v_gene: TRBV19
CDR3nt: TGTGCCAGTCGCACCGGTGGTTCCTATAATTCACCCCTCCACTTT
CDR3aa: CASRTGGSYNSPLHF

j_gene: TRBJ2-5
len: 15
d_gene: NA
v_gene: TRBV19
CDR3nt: TGTGCCAGTAGTCGTCCCCCCGCCTCCGGGGGAACCCAGTACTTC
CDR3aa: CASSRPPASGGTQYF

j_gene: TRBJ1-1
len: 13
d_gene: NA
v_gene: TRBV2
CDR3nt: TGTGCCAGCAGTGACGACAGGAACACTGAAGCTTTCTTT
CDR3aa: CASSDDRNTEAFF

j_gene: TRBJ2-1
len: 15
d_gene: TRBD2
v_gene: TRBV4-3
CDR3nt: TGCGCCAGCAGCCCATCGACTAGCCGGGTGGGGGAGCAGTTCTTC
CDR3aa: CASSPSTSRVGEQFF

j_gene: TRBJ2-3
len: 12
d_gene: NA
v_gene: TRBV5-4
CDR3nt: TGTGCCAGCAGCCCCAGGGCAGATACGCAGTATTTT
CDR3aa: CASSPRADTQYF

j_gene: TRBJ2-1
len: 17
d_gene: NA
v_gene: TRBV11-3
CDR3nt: TGTGCCAGCAGCTTAGATCCGGGGGGCGATGGGTACAATGAGCAGTTCTTC
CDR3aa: CASSLDPGGDGYNEQFF

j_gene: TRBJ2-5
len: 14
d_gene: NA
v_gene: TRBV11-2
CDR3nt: TGTGCCAGCAGCTTAGCGGGAGACCAAGAGACCCAGTACTTC
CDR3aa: CASSLAGDQETQYF

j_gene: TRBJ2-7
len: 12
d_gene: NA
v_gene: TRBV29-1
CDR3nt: TGCAGCGTTGTTAGCGGAGCCTACGAGCAGTACTTC
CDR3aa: CSVVSGAYEQYF

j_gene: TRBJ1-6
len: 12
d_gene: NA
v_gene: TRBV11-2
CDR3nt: TGTGCCAGCAGCCTCGATAATTCACCCCTCCACTTT
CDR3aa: CASSLDNSPLHF

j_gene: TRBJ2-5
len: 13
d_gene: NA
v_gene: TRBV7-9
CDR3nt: TGTGCCAGCAGTTCAGGGTCGGGGGTGGCCCAGTACTTC
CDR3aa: CASSSGSGVAQYF

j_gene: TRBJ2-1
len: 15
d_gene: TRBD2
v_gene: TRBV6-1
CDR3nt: TGTGCCAGCAGCTTAGCGGGGCTCTCCTACAATGAGCAGTTCTTC
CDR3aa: CASSLAGLSYNEQFF

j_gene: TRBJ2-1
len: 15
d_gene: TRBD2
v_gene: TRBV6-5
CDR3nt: TGTGCCAGCAACCCCGGTCTAGCGGTACACAATGAGCAGTTCTTC
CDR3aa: CASNPGLAVHNEQFF

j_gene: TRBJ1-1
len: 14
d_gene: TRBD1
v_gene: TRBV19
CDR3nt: TGTGCCAGTAGTTCGGGACAGTTGGCTACTGAAGCTTTCTTT
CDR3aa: CASSSGQLATEAFF

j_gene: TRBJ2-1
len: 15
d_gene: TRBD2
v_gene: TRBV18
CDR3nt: TGTGCCAGCTCACCGGGAGCGGGAGCGGGCAATGAGCAGTTCTTC
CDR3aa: CASSPGAGAGNEQFF

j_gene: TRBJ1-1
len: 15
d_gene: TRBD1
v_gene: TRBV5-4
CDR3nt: TGTGCCAGCAGCTCCCGGGACAGGGGGCCCACTGAAGCTTTCTTT
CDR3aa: CASSSRDRGPTEAFF